This TCR beta chain was captured by sequencing in a study of T cells in Graves' hyperthyroidism and ophthalmopathy. Germline CDR1 is SGHRS and CDR2 is YFSETQ. V shed 4 bases, J shed 4 bases, and the junction held 13 bases outside the gene matches. This CDR3 comprises 16 residues. Researchers amplified the TCR beta CDR3 regions from RNA transcripts. The HTBI primer set was used in a first-round RT-PCR of the TCR CDR3. A single record per CDR3 protein comes from TCRdb applying MiXCR to the multiplex PCR reads. Seen here are over 650,000 distinct CDR3 sequences, 45% observed once, and the top ten hold 7% to 7.5%.

The sample consisted of peripheral blood or thyroid tissue (not recorded which). The genes are TRBV5-1 and TRBJ2-5; TRBD1 agrees at 7 bases. The receptor was isolated from an adult man with Graves' disease, either hyperthyroidism or ophthalmopathy (not recorded which). DNA for the CDR3: TGCGCCAGCAGCACGGGACAGACCTTCAAATTAGAGACCCAGTACTTC. This translates into CASSTGQTFKLETQYF.